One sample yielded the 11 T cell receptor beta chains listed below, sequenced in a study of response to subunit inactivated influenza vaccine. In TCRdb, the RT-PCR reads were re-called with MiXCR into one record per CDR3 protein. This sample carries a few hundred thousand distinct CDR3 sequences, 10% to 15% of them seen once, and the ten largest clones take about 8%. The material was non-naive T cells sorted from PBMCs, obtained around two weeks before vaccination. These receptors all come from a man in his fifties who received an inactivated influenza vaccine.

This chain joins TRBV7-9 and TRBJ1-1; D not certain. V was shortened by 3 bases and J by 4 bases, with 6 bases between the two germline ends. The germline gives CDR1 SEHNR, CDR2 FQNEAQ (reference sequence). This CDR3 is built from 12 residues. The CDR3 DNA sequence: TGTGCCAGCAGCTTGTACACCACTGAAGCTTTCTTT. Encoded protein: CASSLYTTEAFF.

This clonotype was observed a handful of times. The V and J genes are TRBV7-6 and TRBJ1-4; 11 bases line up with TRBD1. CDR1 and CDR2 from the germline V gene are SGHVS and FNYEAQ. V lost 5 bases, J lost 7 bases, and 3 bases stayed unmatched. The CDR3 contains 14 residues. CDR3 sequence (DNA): TGTGCCAGCAGCATGGGACAGGGGGGTGAAAAACTGTTTTTT. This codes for CASSMGQGGEKLFF.

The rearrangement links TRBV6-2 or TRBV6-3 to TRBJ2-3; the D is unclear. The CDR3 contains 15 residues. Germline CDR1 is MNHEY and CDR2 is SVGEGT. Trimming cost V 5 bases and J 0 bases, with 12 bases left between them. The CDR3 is CASSRPYDSTDTQYF. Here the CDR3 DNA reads TGTGCCAGCAGTCGACCCTACGATAGCACAGATACGCAGTATTTT.

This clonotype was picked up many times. CDR3 nucleotides: TGCAGCGTCGGGACTAGCATTTACAATGAGCAGTTCTTC. Translation: CSVGTSIYNEQFF. The chain uses TRBV29-1 and TRBJ2-1; 9 positions match TRBD2. The CDR3 consists of 13 residues. V lost 6 bases, J lost 4 bases, and 4 bases stayed unmatched. Germline lookup yields CDR1 SQVTM and CDR2 ANQGSEA.

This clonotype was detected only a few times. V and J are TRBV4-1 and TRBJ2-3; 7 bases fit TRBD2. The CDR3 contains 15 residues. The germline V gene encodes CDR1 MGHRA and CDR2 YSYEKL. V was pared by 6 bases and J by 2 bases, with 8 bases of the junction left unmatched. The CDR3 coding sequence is TGCGCCAGCAGTCCAAGCGGGGAGGCCACAGATACGCAGTATTTT. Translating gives CASSPSGEATDTQYF.

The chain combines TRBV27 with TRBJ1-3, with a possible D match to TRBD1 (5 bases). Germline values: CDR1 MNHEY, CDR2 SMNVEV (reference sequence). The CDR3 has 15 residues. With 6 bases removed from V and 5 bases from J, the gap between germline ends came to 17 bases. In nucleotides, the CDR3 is TGTGCCAGCAGCGCCGGAAGGGGCGGAAGAAACACCATATATTTT. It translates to CASSAGRGGRNTIYF.

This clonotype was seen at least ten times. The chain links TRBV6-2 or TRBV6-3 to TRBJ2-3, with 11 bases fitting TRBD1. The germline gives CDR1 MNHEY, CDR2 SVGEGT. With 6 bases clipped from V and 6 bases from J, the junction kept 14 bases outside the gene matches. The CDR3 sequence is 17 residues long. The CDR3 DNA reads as TGTGCCAGCAGCCCCTTTATGGGGACAGGGGGTGCCGATACGCAGTATTTT. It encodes CASSPFMGTGGADTQYF.

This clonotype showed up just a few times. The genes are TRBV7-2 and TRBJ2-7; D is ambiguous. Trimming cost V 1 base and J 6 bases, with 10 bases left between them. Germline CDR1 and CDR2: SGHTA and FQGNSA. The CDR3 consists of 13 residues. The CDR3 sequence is CASSLEPDSEQYF. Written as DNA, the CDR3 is TGTGCCAGCAGCTTAGAGCCGGATTCCGAGCAGTACTTC.

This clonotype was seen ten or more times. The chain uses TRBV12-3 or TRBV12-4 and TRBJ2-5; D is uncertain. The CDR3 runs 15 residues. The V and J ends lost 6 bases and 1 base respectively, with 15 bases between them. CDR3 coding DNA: TGTGCCAGCAGACCGAAAAGTAGACCCCAAGAGACCCAGTACTTC. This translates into CASRPKSRPQETQYF.

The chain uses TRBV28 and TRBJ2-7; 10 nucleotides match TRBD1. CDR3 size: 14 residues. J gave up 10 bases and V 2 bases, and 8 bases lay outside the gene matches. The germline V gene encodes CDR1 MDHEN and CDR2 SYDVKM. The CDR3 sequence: CASSLPGQGRAQYF. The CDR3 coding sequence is TGTGCCAGCAGTTTACCGGGACAGGGGCGCGCCCAGTACTTC.

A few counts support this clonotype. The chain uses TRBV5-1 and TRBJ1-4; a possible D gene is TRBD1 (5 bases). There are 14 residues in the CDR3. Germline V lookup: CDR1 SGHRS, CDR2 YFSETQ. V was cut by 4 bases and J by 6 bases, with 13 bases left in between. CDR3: CASSPWGRDEKLFF. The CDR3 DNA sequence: TGCGCCAGCAGCCCGTGGGGCCGGGATGAAAAACTGTTTTTT. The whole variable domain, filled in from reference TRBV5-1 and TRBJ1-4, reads KAGVTQTPRYLIKTRGQQVTLSCSPISGHRSVSWYQQTPGQGLQFLFEYFSETQRNKGNFPGRFSGRQFSNSRSEMNVSTLELGDSALYLCASSPWGRDEKLFFGSGTQLSVL.